The text below deals with one TCR beta chain. This entry comes from a study of T cell repertoires in cytomegalovirus infection. V shed 5 bases, J shed 4 bases, and the junction held 10 bases outside the gene matches. The CDR3 has 16 residues. CDR1 is MDHEN and CDR2 is SYDVKM in the germline V gene. TCRdb reprocessed the reads via MiXCR and lists one record per CDR3 protein. The sample holds roughly 250,000 distinct CDR3 sequences, about 23% seen once. The sequence came from a human donor in good health (CMV status not recorded). Some clones in this sample may be carry-over from other donors' samples. The chain recombines TRBV28 with TRBJ2-1; 8 positions agree with TRBD2. The sequenced sample was CD8+ T cells from PBMCs. DNA of the CDR3: TGTGCCAGCAGTCCACTGGGCGGGGGGCAATACAATGAGCAGTTCTTC. It yields the protein CASSPLGGGQYNEQFF.